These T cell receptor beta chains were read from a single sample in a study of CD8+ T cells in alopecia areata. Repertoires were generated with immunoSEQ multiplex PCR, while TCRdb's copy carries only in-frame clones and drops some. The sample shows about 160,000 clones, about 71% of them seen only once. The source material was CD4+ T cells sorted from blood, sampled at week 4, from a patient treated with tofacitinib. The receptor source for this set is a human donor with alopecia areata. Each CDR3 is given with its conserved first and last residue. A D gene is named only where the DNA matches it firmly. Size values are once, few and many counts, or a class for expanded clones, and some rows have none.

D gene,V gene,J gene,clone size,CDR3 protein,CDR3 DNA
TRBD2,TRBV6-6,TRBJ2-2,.,CASRRLPGGGTGELFF,TGTGCCAGCAGGCGCCTTCCGGGGGGAGGCACCGGGGAGCTGTTTTTT
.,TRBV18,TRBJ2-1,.,CASSPPERSEQFF,TGTGCCAGCTCACCACCGGAGCGGTCTGAGCAGTTCTTC
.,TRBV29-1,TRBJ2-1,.,CSAGSSYNEQFF,TGCAGCGCAGGATCCTCCTACAATGAGCAGTTCTTC
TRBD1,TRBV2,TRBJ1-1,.,CASTRGTEAFF,TGTGCCAGCACCAGGGGGACTGAAGCTTTCTTT
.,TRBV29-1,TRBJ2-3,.,CSVGTTTTDTQYF,TGCAGCGTGGGCACTACGACCACAGATACGCAGTATTTT
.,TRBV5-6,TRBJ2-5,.,CASSLDARVETQYF,TGTGCCAGCAGCTTGGATGCGCGGGTGGAGACCCAGTACTTC
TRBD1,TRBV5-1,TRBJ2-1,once,CASSLGQGVFNEQFF,TGCGCCAGCAGCTTGGGACAGGGGGTTTTCAATGAGCAGTTCTTC
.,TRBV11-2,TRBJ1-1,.,CASSLAQGMGTEAFF,TGTGCCAGCAGCTTAGCCCAAGGGATGGGTACTGAAGCTTTCTTT
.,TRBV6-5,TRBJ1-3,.,CASRTYTTGNTIYF,TGTGCCAGCAGAACCTACACGACTGGAAACACCATATATTTT
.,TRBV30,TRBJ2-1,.,CAWDGGPQYNEQFF,TGTGCCTGGGACGGCGGGCCCCAGTACAATGAGCAGTTCTTC
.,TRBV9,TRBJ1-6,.,CASSVEGRGYSPLHF,TGTGCCAGCAGCGTAGAAGGCAGGGGATATTCACCCCTCCACTTT
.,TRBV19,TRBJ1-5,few,CASSIIEGFVGQPQHF,TGTGCCAGTAGTATAATTGAGGGGTTTGTCGGTCAGCCCCAGCATTTT
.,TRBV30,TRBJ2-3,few,CAWSVARWADTQYF,TGTGCCTGGAGTGTAGCTAGATGGGCAGATACGCAGTATTTT
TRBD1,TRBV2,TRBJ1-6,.,CASRDPTGMHSPLHF,TGTGCCAGCAGAGACCCGACAGGGATGCATTCACCCCTCCACTTT
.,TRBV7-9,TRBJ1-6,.,CASSLADRKNSPLHF,TGTGCCAGCAGCTTAGCCGACAGGAAGAATTCACCCCTCCACTTT
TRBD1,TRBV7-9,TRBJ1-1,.,CASSSRGQGGRRNTEAFF,TGTGCCAGCAGCTCGAGGGGACAGGGAGGGAGGCGGAACACTGAAGCTTTCTTT
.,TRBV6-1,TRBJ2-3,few,CASSVGPASTDTQYF,TGTGCCAGCAGTGTAGGACCGGCTAGCACAGATACGCAGTATTTT
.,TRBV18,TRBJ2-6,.,CASSALGGPVNSGANVLTF,TGTGCCAGCTCGGCCCTAGGAGGTCCAGTGAACTCTGGGGCCAACGTCCTGACTTTC
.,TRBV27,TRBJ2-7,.,CASSLYGEQYF,TGTGCCAGCAGTTTATACGGCGAGCAGTACTTC
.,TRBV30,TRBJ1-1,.,CAWSVRGITEAFF,TGTGCCTGGAGTGTAAGAGGGATAACTGAAGCTTTCTTT
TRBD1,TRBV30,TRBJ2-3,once,CAWSEGQGIDTQYF,TGTGCCTGGAGTGAAGGACAGGGTATAGATACGCAGTATTTT
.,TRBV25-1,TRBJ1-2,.,CASSEGRESGYGYTF,TGTGCCAGCAGTGAAGGCAGGGAAAGTGGCTATGGCTACACCTTC
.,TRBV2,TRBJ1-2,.,CASRDLNYGYTF,TGTGCCAGCCGGGACCTAAACTATGGCTACACCTTC
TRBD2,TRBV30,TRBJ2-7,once,CAWSRGTSGYEQYF,TGTGCCTGGAGCCGGGGGACTAGCGGCTACGAGCAGTACTTC
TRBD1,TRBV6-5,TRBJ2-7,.,CASSPDRGETYEQYF,TGTGCCAGCAGTCCGGACAGGGGAGAAACCTACGAGCAGTACTTC
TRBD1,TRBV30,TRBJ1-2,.,CAWSPRGQYYGYTF,TGTGCCTGGAGTCCCAGGGGGCAATACTATGGCTACACCTTC
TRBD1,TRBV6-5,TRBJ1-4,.,CASSDSGQRKLFF,TGTGCCAGCAGTGATTCGGGACAGCGGAAACTGTTTTTT
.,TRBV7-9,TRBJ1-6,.,CASSSRDSLHF,TGTGCCAGCAGCAGTAGGGATTCCCTCCACTTT
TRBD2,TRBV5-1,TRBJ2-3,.,CASSLVSGGPSDTQYF,TGCGCCAGCAGCTTGGTTAGCGGGGGGCCATCAGATACGCAGTATTTT
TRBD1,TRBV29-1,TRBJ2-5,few,CSVGQGRGETQYF,TGCAGCGTTGGACAGGGGAGAGGGGAGACCCAGTACTTC
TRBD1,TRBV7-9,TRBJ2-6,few,CASSPTGRANVLTF,TGTGCCAGCAGCCCGACAGGGAGGGCCAACGTCCTGACTTTC
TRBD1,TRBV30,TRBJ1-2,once,CAWSVLRGQRGYTF,TGTGCCTGGAGTGTACTCAGGGGGCAAAGGGGCTACACCTTC
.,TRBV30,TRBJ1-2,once,CAWNRAYGYTF,TGTGCCTGGAACAGGGCTTATGGCTACACCTTC
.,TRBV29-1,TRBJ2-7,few,CSVRRADAYEQYF,TGCAGCGTTCGGCGGGCGGATGCCTACGAGCAGTACTTC
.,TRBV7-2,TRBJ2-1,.,CASSLLRGQGSSYNEQFF,TGTGCCAGCAGCTTACTCCGAGGGCAGGGGAGCTCCTACAATGAGCAGTTCTTC